A single T cell receptor beta chain is shown here with its context. What it binds is not known. Trimming took 5 bases from V and 1 from J; bases not matched to a gene: 5. The CDR3 runs to 14 residues. The germline CDR1 and CDR2 sequences are SQVTM and ANQGSEA. This entry is derived from a study of shared clonotypes between healthy human individuals. Study-wide findings and caveats: A reduction in generation probabilities was seen for non-shared clonotypes relative to those shared by all four donors.

Per the authors' pipeline: ImmunoSEQ yielded junction-only sequences lacking quality scores, so filtering differed. The method was immunoSEQ multiplex PCR; TCRdb's version includes in-frame clones alone and lacks a portion of them. V and J calls and clone size follow that table, whereas D and trimming were derived from the DNA. The sample lists over 2 million clones; roughly 94% were seen once. The sample comprised naive CD4+ T cells sorted from blood. Subset reported: CD45RA+ positively selected. The V call is TRBV29-1, the J call TRBJ1-1; 9 nucleotides line up with TRBD1. The clonotype originates from a young man in good health. In nucleotides, the CDR3 is TGCAGCGTTTCCCGGGGACAGGGGAACACTGAAGCTTTCTTT. Amino acid sequence: CSVSRGQGNTEAFF.